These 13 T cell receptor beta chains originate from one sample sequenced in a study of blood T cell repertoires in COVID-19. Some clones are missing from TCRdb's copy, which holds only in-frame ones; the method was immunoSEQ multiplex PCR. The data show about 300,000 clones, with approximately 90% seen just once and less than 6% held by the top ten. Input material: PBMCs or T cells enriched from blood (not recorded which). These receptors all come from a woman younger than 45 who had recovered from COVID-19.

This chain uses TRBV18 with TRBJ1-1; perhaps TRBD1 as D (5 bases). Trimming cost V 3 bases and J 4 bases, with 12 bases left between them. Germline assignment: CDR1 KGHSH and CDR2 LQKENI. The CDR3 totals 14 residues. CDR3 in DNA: TGTGCCAGCTCACCCCGCCGCAGGGCCACTGAAGCTTTCTTT. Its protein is CASSPRRRATEAFF.

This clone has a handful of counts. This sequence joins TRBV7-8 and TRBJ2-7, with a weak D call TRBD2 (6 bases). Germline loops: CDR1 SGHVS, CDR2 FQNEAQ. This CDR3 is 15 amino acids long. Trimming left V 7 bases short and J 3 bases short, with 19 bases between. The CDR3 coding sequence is TGTGCCAGCACCATTAGGGCTAGCGATATCTACGAGCAGTACTTC. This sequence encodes CASTIRASDIYEQYF.

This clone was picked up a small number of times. DNA for the CDR3: TGTGCCACCAGCGGCGGGTCAAAGAATGAAAAACTGTTTTTT. Residues: CATSGGSKNEKLFF. The chain uses TRBV15 and TRBJ1-4; D gene unclear. Germline V gives CDR1 LNHNV, CDR2 YYDKDF (reference sequence). Trimming shortened V by 5 bases and J by 5 bases, and 12 bases separated the two germline ends. This CDR3 has 14 amino acids. Using reference TRBV15 and TRBJ1-4 for the parts outside the CDR3, the full variable domain is DAMVIQNPRYQVTQFGKPVTLSCSQTLNHNVMYWYQQKSSQAPKLLFHYYDKDFNNEADTPDNFQSRRPNTSFCFLDIRSPGLGDTAMYLCATSGGSKNEKLFFGSGTQLSVL.

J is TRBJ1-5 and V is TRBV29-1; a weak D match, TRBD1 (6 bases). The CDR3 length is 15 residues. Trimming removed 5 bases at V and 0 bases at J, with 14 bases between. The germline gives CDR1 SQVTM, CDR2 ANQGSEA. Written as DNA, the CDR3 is TGCAGCGTTTTAGGTCAGGGGAATAGCAATCAGCCCCAGCATTTT. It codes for CSVLGQGNSNQPQHF.

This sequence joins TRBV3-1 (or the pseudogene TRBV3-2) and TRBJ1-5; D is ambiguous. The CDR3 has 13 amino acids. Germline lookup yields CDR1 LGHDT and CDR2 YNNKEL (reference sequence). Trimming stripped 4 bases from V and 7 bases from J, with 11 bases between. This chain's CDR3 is CASSRRGSQPQHF. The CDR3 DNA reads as TGTGCCAGCAGCCGGCGAGGATCCCAGCCCCAGCATTTT.

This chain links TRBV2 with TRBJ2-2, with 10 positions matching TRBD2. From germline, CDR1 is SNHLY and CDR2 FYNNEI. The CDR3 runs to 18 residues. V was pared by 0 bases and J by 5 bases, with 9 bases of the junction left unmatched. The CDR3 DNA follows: TGTGCCAGCAGTGAAGCGTACAGCGGGGGGGCCCGGACCGGGGAGCTGTTTTTT. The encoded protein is CASSEAYSGGARTGELFF.

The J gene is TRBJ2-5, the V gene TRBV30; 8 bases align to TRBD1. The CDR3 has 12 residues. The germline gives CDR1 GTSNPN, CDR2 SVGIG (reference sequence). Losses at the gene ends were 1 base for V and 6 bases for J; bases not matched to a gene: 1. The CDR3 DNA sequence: TGTGCCTGGAGTGGACAGGGGAAGACCCAGTACTTC. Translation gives CAWSGQGKTQYF.

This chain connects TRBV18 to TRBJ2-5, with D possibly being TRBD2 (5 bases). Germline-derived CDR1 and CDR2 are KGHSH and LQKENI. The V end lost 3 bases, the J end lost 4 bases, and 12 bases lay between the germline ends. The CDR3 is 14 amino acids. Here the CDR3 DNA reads TGTGCCAGCTCACCGTACTTTGCGGGAGAGACCCAGTACTTC. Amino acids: CASSPYFAGETQYF.

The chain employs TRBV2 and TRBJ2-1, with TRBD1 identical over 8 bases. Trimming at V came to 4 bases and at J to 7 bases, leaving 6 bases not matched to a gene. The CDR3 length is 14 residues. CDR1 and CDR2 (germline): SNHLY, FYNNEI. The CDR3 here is CASSVQGALNEQFF. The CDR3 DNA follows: TGTGCCAGCAGTGTGCAGGGGGCGTTAAATGAGCAGTTCTTC.

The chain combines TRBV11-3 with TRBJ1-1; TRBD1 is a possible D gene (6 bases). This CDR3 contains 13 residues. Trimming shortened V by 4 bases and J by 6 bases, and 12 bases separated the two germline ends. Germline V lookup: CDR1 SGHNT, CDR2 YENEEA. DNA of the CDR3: TGTGCCAGCAGCTCGGACGGGGGGCCTGAAGCTTTCTTT. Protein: CASSSDGGPEAFF.

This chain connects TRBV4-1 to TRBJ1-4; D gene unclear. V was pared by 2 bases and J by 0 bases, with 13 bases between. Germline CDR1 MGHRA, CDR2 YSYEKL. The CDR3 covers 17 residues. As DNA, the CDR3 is TGCGCCAGCAGCCAACGTCCTTTTTTCGCAACTAATGAAAAACTGTTTTTT. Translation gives CASSQRPFFATNEKLFF.

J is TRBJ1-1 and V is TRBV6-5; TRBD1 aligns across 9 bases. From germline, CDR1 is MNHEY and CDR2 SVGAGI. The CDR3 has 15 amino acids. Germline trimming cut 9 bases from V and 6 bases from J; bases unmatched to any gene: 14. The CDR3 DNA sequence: TGTGCCAGTTCGGGACAGGGTCTCCAAACTGCTGAAGCTTTCTTT. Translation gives CASSGQGLQTAEAFF.

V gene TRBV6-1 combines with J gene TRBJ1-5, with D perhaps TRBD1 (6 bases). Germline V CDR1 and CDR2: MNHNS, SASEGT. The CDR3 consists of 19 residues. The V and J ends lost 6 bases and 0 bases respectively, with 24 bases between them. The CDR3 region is CASREPGQMGLYSNQPQHF. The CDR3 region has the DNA TGTGCCAGCAGAGAACCGGGACAAATGGGACTATATAGCAATCAGCCCCAGCATTTT.